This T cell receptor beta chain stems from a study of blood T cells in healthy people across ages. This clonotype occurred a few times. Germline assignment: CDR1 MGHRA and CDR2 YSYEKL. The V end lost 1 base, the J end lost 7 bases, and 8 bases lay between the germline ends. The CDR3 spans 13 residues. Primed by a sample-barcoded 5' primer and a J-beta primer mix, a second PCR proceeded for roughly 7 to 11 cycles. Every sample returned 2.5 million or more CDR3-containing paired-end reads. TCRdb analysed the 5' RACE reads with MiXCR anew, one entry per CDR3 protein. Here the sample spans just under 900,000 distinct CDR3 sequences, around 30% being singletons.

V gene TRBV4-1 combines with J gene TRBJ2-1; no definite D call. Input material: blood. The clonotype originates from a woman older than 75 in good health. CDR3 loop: CASSQAALNEQFF. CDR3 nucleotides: TGCGCCAGCAGCCAAGCAGCCTTGAATGAGCAGTTCTTC.